These 20 T cell receptor beta chains share one sample of origin, sequenced in a study of OX40 agonist ivuxolimab in advanced cancers. Assay: immunoSEQ multiplex PCR; the TCRdb copy retains only in-frame clones and omits some. The profile shows about 100,000 clones, about 91% of them singletons. The source was CD4+ or CD8+ T cells sorted from blood, collected in a trial of the OX40 agonist ivuxolimab. The source is an adult with an advanced solid tumor such as melanoma, head and neck, liver or kidney cancer.

J is TRBJ1-5 and V is TRBV2; weak D call: TRBD1 (5 bases). V was pared by 0 bases and J by 7 bases, with 10 bases between. Germline V lookup: CDR1 SNHLY, CDR2 FYNNEI. CDR3 length: 14 residues. This CDR3 is CASSEAGGIQPQHF. The CDR3 DNA reads as TGTGCCAGCAGTGAAGCGGGGGGTATCCAGCCCCAGCATTTT. Full variable domain (rest looked up from reference TRBV2 and TRBJ1-5): EPEVTQTPSHQVTQMGQEVILRCVPISNHLYFYWYRQILGQKVEFLVSFYNNEISEKSEIFDDQFSVERPDGSNFTLKIRSTKLEDSAMYFCASSEAGGIQPQHFGDGTRLSIL.

The chain is built from TRBV7-3 and TRBJ2-1; D possibly matches TRBD1 or TRBD2 (5 bases each). CDR3 size: 16 residues. V dropped 6 bases and J dropped 1 base, with 16 bases sitting between them. Germline CDR1 and CDR2: SGHTA and FQGTGA. The CDR3, as DNA: TGTGCCAGCAGTACCCAGGGCGGGCGGTCCTACAATGAGCAGTTCTTC. As protein: CASSTQGGRSYNEQFF. Filled out from reference TRBV7-3 and TRBJ2-1, the complete variable domain reads GAGVSQTPSNKVTEKGKYVELRCDPISGHTALYWYRQSLGQGPEFLIYFQGTGAADDSGLPNDRFFAVRPEGSVSTLKIQRTERGDSAVYLCASSTQGGRSYNEQFFGPGTRLTVL.

The V gene is TRBV27, the J gene TRBJ2-7, with 8 bases lining up with TRBD1. The CDR3 runs to 15 residues. Germline V CDR1 and CDR2: MNHEY, SMNVEV (reference sequence). V gave up 0 bases and J gave up 4 bases; unmatched junction bases: 5. The CDR3 DNA follows: TGTGCCAGCAGTTTATCTGGCAGGGGGCTGTACGAGCAGTACTTC. Translation: CASSLSGRGLYEQYF.

The V call is TRBV5-4, the J call TRBJ2-5; 8 positions match TRBD2. The J segment lost 0 bases and the V segment lost 3 bases, leaving 10 bases of the junction unmatched. The CDR3 is 17 residues long. Germline-derived CDR1 and CDR2 are SGHNT and YYREEE (reference sequence). The CDR3 sequence: CASSYPKGSGNQETQYF. The CDR3, as DNA: TGTGCCAGCAGCTACCCTAAGGGTAGCGGGAACCAAGAGACCCAGTACTTC.

The rearrangement uses TRBV7-2 and TRBJ2-3; D gene uncertain. This CDR3 contains 15 residues. The V end was cut by 1 base, the J end by 6 bases, with 14 bases between. Germline V gene lookup returns CDR1 SGHTA and CDR2 FQGNSA. The CDR3 loop reads CASSLVITVTDTQYF. The CDR3 bases are TGTGCCAGCAGCTTAGTAATAACCGTGACGGATACGCAGTATTTT.

In this sample, this clone turned up a few times. The V and J genes are TRBV11-3 and TRBJ2-7; 9 bases fit TRBD1. The CDR3 extends over 13 amino acids. The germline V gene encodes CDR1 SGHNT and CDR2 YENEEA. V dropped 10 bases and J dropped 1; count of bases not matched to a gene: 5. This chain's CDR3 is CATSGTGSYEQYF. The CDR3 DNA reads as TGTGCCACCTCCGGGACAGGGTCCTACGAGCAGTACTTC.

The chain recombines TRBV19 with TRBJ1-5; no reliable D call. Germline V gives CDR1 LNHDA, CDR2 SQIVND (reference sequence). This CDR3 spans 14 amino acids. Trimming removed 3 bases at V and 4 bases at J, with 10 bases between. The CDR3 spells CASSINGNNQPQHF. The DNA of the CDR3 is TGTGCCAGTAGTATTAACGGAAATAATCAGCCCCAGCATTTT.

This chain joins TRBV15 and TRBJ2-1, with TRBD1 as a possible D gene (6 bases). V shed 1 base and J shed 5 bases, with 12 bases lying between them. The CDR3 sequence is 15 residues long. Germline CDR1 reads LNHNV; CDR2 reads YYDKDF (reference sequence). This CDR3 reads CATSRVRQGNNEQFF. CDR3 DNA: TGTGCCACCAGCAGAGTCCGGCAGGGGAACAATGAGCAGTTCTTC.

The chain combines TRBV18 with TRBJ2-7, with TRBD2 matching over 10 bases. Looked up from germline, CDR1 is KGHSH and CDR2 is LQKENI. The CDR3 consists of 13 residues. The V gene end was trimmed by 1 base and the J gene end by 6 bases; junction bases not matched to a gene: 0. CDR3 region: CASSPQREGEQYF. DNA for the CDR3: TGTGCCAGCTCACCACAGCGGGAGGGCGAGCAGTACTTC.

This clone was counted only a few times. The genes are TRBV4-2 and TRBJ1-4; 9 bases line up with TRBD1. The CDR3 is 18 residues long. The V segment lost 0 bases and the J segment 1 base; nucleotides outside the gene matches: 6. The germline V gene has CDR1 LGHNA and CDR2 YNFKEQ. The CDR3 coding sequence is TGTGCCAGCAGCCAAGATCGGAACAGGGGGCAAACTAATGAAAAACTGTTTTTT. This translates into CASSQDRNRGQTNEKLFF.

The CDR3 loop reads CASSPEGTKSYEQYF. CDR3 in DNA: TGTGCCAGCAGCCCCGAGGGGACTAAAAGCTACGAGCAGTACTTC. The chain has TRBV7-9 and TRBJ2-7; 7 positions agree with TRBD2. Germline-derived CDR1 and CDR2 are SEHNR and FQNEAQ (reference sequence). V lost 5 bases to trimming and J lost 3 bases; unmatched junction nucleotides: 10. This CDR3 contains 15 residues.

The chain links TRBV6-5 to TRBJ1-1; weak D call: TRBD1 (6 bases). From germline, CDR1 is MNHEY and CDR2 SVGAGI. The CDR3 spans 14 residues. Between the trimmed V and J ends, which lost 6 bases and 1 base, there was a span of 12 bases. CDR3 residues: CASSYNRENTEAFF. In DNA form, the CDR3 reads TGTGCCAGCAGCTACAACAGGGAGAACACTGAAGCTTTCTTT.

V gene TRBV7-2 combines with J gene TRBJ1-1; 7 bases are shared with TRBD1. The CDR3 is 18 amino acids. V gave up 7 bases and J gave up 5 bases; unmatched junction bases: 22. CDR1 and CDR2 (germline): SGHTA, FQGNSA. CDR3 in amino acids: CASTHSGGNRGKKTEAFF. CDR3 in DNA: TGTGCCAGCACCCATTCTGGGGGAAACAGGGGAAAGAAGACTGAAGCTTTCTTT.

This chain uses TRBV5-5 with TRBJ1-5, with D unclear. V lost 0 bases, J lost 2 bases, and 9 bases lay in between. Germline CDR1 SGHKS, CDR2 YYEKEE (reference sequence). The CDR3 sequence is 15 residues long. The CDR3 reads CASSLGGRGNQPQHF. The CDR3 region has the DNA TGTGCCAGCAGCTTGGGAGGTCGGGGCAATCAGCCCCAGCATTTT.

The J gene is TRBJ2-5, the V gene TRBV7-2, with 7 bases matching TRBD2. CDR1 is SGHTA, CDR2 FQGNSA, per germline. The V gene end was trimmed by 0 bases and the J gene end by 2 bases; junction bases not matched to a gene: 3. CDR3 length equals 15 residues. The CDR3 DNA follows: TGTGCCAGCAGCTTAGCGGGGGAGGGACAAGAGACCCAGTACTTC. Residues: CASSLAGEGQETQYF.

DNA of the CDR3: TGTGCCAGCAGTTTTTCTAGGGGTCAGCCCCAGCATTTT. Encoded protein: CASSFSRGQPQHF. The rearrangement joins TRBV27 to TRBJ1-5; TRBD1 might be the D (5 bases). Germline V CDR1 and CDR2: MNHEY, SMNVEV (reference sequence). The CDR3 extends over 13 amino acids. Trimming took off 3 bases at V and 6 bases at J, with 9 bases between the two ends.

This chain joins TRBV7-9 and TRBJ1-1; tentative D call: TRBD1 (5 bases). This CDR3 has 14 residues. The V gene lost 5 bases and the J gene lost 5 bases, with 15 bases spanning the gap. Germline V CDR1 and CDR2: SEHNR, FQNEAQ (reference sequence). The CDR3 is CASSRDFRGTEAFF. The CDR3 DNA reads as TGTGCCAGCAGCCGGGACTTTCGGGGGACTGAAGCTTTCTTT.

This chain uses TRBV7-2 with TRBJ2-1, with 8 bases fitting TRBD2. This CDR3 is 15 amino acids long. The ends lost 5 bases at V and 5 bases at J; junction bases unmatched: 8. From germline, CDR1 is SGHTA and CDR2 FQGNSA. CDR3 sequence reads: CASSQGSSGNNEQFF. Written as DNA, the CDR3 is TGTGCCAGCAGCCAAGGGAGTAGCGGGAACAATGAGCAGTTCTTC.

This chain joins TRBV7-2 and TRBJ1-5, with 9 nucleotides matching TRBD1. The germline V gene has CDR1 SGHTA and CDR2 FQGNSA. The CDR3 extends over 13 amino acids. V was pared by 6 bases and J by 7 bases, with 4 bases of the junction left unmatched. The CDR3: CASSFTGGQPQHF. CDR3 in DNA: TGTGCCAGCAGTTTTACAGGGGGCCAGCCCCAGCATTTT.

The gene calls are TRBV4-3 and TRBJ1-1; weak D call: TRBD1 (6 bases). V lost 3 bases to trimming and J lost 7 bases, with 15 bases between them. The CDR3 has 14 residues. CDR1 and CDR2 from the germline V gene are LGHNA and YSLEER. This CDR3 is CASSHNREWGEAFF. The CDR3 nucleotides read TGCGCCAGCAGCCACAACAGGGAATGGGGTGAAGCTTTCTTT.